The clone carrying this TCR beta chain was picked up a small number of times. Its antigen is still unknown. The data were taken from a study of T cells after posttransplantation cyclophosphamide. Findings and caveats of the study: TRB overlap between skin or GI tissue T cells and blood was limited.

This related bone marrow graft donor gave peripheral blood on the day of marrow donation. Germline V lookup: CDR1 MDHEN, CDR2 SYDVKM. The CDR3 is 15 amino acids. V dropped 5 bases and J dropped 3 bases, with 14 bases sitting between them. TCRdb's table, derived via immunoSEQ multiplex PCR, lists solely in-frame clones and lacks some. In total the sample includes approximately 24,000 clones, none of them seen once. The chain carries TRBV28 and TRBJ1-5; D gene unclear. Sequenced: PBMCs. This clonotype originated in a woman aged 60-75 years in good health, CMV-negative, and a related stem cell transplant donor. CDR3 loop: CASSGREWANQPQHF. The CDR3 region has the DNA TGTGCCAGCAGTGGACGGGAATGGGCCAATCAGCCCCAGCATTTT.